Here is one TCR beta chain with its context. The target antigen is unknown. The sample comes from a study of T-cell memory formation after mild COVID-19. Turning to the study itself: The study found TCR clusters largely donor specific. Study-wide findings and caveats: CD8+ contracting clones occupied EMRA, while CD4+ ones occupied mainly CM and EM.

TCRdb analysed the 5' RACE reads with MiXCR anew, one entry per CDR3 protein. Here the sample spans 4,000 to 6,000 distinct CDR3 sequences, 44% being singletons. Between the trimmed V and J ends, which lost 3 bases and 0 bases, there was a span of 12 bases. Germline CDR1 MGHRA, CDR2 YSYEKL. The CDR3 extends over 16 amino acids. The TCR sequence derives from an adult who had mild COVID-19 (a few samples of this study predate the infection). Cell type and time point are not known. The V gene is TRBV4-1, the J gene TRBJ2-1, with D uncertain. Sequenced sample: PBMCs or a T cell subset sorted from them (not recorded which). In DNA, the CDR3 is TGCGCCAGCAGCCAGCAGGACGGAAGCTCCTACAATGAGCAGTTCTTC. It encodes CASSQQDGSSYNEQFF.